This is a list of T cell receptor beta chains from one sample in a study of blood T cell repertoires in COVID-19. TCRdb's copy holds only in-frame clones and misses some; the assay was immunoSEQ multiplex PCR. The repertoire holds more than 250,000 clones, with around nine tenths as singletons. Source material: peripheral blood. Receptor source: a middle-aged man with active or convalescent COVID-19. CDR3s include the opening cysteine and the closing phenylalanine or tryptophan. Each record gives: clone size, D gene, V gene, J gene, CDR3 protein, CDR3 DNA. A D gene is named only where the DNA matches it firmly. The size field is filled for only some rows; it gives once, few, many or a size class.

NA	TRBD1	TRBV7-8	TRBJ1-1	CASSFTGDTEAFF	TGTGCCAGCAGCTTTACAGGGGACACTGAAGCTTTCTTT
few	NA	TRBV2	TRBJ2-7	CASNGAPIYEQYF	TGTGCCAGCAACGGAGCCCCGATATACGAGCAGTACTTC
NA	NA	TRBV28	TRBJ1-2	CASTAGPNYGYTF	TGTGCCAGCACCGCGGGACCTAACTATGGCTACACCTTC
NA	TRBD1	TRBV18	TRBJ1-1	CASSEMGQGILGNTEAFF	TGTGCCAGCTCAGAGATGGGACAGGGTATACTAGGGAACACTGAAGCTTTCTTT
NA	NA	TRBV2	TRBJ2-4	CASSARQGQNIQYF	TGTGCCAGCAGTGCTAGGCAGGGTCAAAACATTCAGTACTTC
once	NA	TRBV30	TRBJ1-4	CAWSLGQGTEKLFF	TGTGCCTGGAGCCTTGGCCAGGGGACTGAAAAACTGTTTTTT
few	TRBD1	TRBV28	TRBJ1-1	CASSLVRGGEGTEAFF	TGTGCCAGCAGTTTAGTTAGAGGGGGCGAGGGCACTGAAGCTTTCTTT
NA	TRBD2	TRBV11-2	TRBJ2-3	CASGTRTFGTDTQYF	TGTGCCAGCGGGACTAGGACTTTCGGCACAGATACGCAGTATTTT
NA	NA	TRBV5-6	TRBJ2-3	CASSQTGTDTQYF	TGTGCCAGCAGTCAAACAGGGACAGATACGCAGTATTTT
NA	NA	TRBV18	TRBJ1-3	CASSPVLSGLSGNTIYF	TGTGCCAGCTCACCAGTTTTGTCAGGGCTCTCTGGAAACACCATATATTTT
NA	NA	TRBV28	TRBJ1-5	CASSLGGYSNQPQHF	TGTGCCAGCAGTTTGGGGGGGTATAGCAATCAGCCCCAGCATTTT
NA	NA	TRBV28	TRBJ1-5	CASTSEALGNQPQHF	TGTGCCAGCACCTCAGAGGCCCTCGGCAATCAGCCCCAGCATTTT
NA	TRBD1	TRBV7-9	TRBJ2-1	CASSSSTFGTGRNNEQFF	TGTGCCAGCAGCTCCTCGACTTTCGGGACAGGGCGAAACAATGAGCAGTTCTTC
NA	TRBD1	TRBV20-1	TRBJ1-2	CSASPTGDFYGYTF	TGCAGTGCTAGTCCGACAGGGGATTTCTATGGCTACACCTTC
NA	NA	TRBV6-5	TRBJ2-7	CASSRGASSYEQYF	TGTGCCAGCAGCCGGGGGGCCTCCTCCTACGAGCAGTACTTC
NA	NA	TRBV28	TRBJ2-7	CASSFGGTAGLEQYF	TGTGCCAGCAGTTTTGGGGGGACGGCGGGCCTCGAGCAGTACTTC
NA	NA	TRBV5-6	TRBJ2-3	CASSLGTGGPDTQYF	TGTGCCAGCAGCCTCGGGACCGGAGGGCCAGATACGCAGTATTTT
once	NA	TRBV2	TRBJ2-3	CASTPGLSTDTQYF	TGTGCCAGCACCCCGGGACTCAGCACAGATACGCAGTATTTT
NA	TRBD1	TRBV9	TRBJ1-5	CATMTGPYSNQPQHF	TGTGCCACCATGACAGGGCCGTATAGCAATCAGCCCCAGCATTTT
once	NA	TRBV29-1	TRBJ2-1	CSALGSEGDLWGSSYNEQFF	TGCAGCGCCCTGGGGAGTGAGGGGGATTTGTGGGGGAGTTCATACAATGAGCAGTTCTTC
NA	NA	TRBV4-3	TRBJ1-6	CASSQDWQGNHSPLHF	TGCGCCAGCAGCCAAGATTGGCAGGGTAATCATTCACCCCTCCACTTT
once	NA	TRBV10-2	TRBJ1-1	CASSEMGEGTEAFF	TGCGCCAGCAGTGAGATGGGGGAGGGTACTGAAGCTTTCTTT
NA	NA	TRBV6-5	TRBJ1-6	CASSSRDRSPLHF	TGTGCCAGCAGTTCCAGGGATCGTTCACCCCTCCACTTT
NA	NA	TRBV4-3	TRBJ1-5	CASSQAGSNQPQHF	TGCGCCAGCAGCCAAGCAGGGAGCAATCAGCCCCAGCATTTT
NA	TRBD2	TRBV12-5	TRBJ2-1	CASGLTGGRNEQFF	TGTGCTAGTGGTTTGACGGGGGGTAGAAATGAGCAGTTCTTC
NA	TRBD1	TRBV18	TRBJ2-7	CASSPRRGQTYEQYF	TGTGCCAGCTCACCTCGAAGGGGGCAAACCTACGAGCAGTACTTC
NA	NA	TRBV5-1	TRBJ1-2	CASTPLGADYGYTF	TGCGCCAGCACCCCTCTGGGGGCCGACTATGGCTACACCTTC
NA	NA	TRBV5-1	TRBJ1-4	CASSSTLGRGEKLFF	TGCGCCAGCAGCTCAACACTCGGACGGGGGGAAAAACTGTTTTTT
NA	NA	TRBV30	TRBJ1-4	CAWSSQGPEKLFF	TGTGCCTGGAGTAGCCAGGGCCCTGAAAAACTGTTTTTT
NA	TRBD1	TRBV24-1	TRBJ2-3	CATSDLQGAHTDTQYF	TGTGCCACCAGTGATTTACAGGGGGCCCACACAGATACGCAGTATTTT
NA	NA	TRBV30	TRBJ1-1	CAMGPGTEAFF	TGTGCCATGGGGCCTGGCACTGAAGCTTTCTTT
once	TRBD1	TRBV4-3	TRBJ2-2	CASSKRQGMGELFF	TGCGCCAGCAGCAAAAGACAGGGTATGGGGGAGCTGTTTTTT
NA	NA	TRBV30	TRBJ1-3	CASPIESSGNTIYF	TGTGCCTCTCCGATTGAGAGCTCTGGAAACACCATATATTTT
NA	NA	TRBV10-1	TRBJ1-1	CASRSRRDTEAFF	TGCGCCAGCCGCTCCCGGAGGGACACTGAAGCTTTCTTT
NA	NA	TRBV3-1/TRBV3-2	TRBJ2-7	CASSTSTGTGLKQYF	TGTGCCAGCAGCACCTCGACAGGGACTGGGCTCAAGCAGTACTTC
once	NA	TRBV2	TRBJ1-2	CASSERPRQVWPHINYGYTF	TGTGCCAGCAGTGAACGGCCTAGACAGGTCTGGCCACACATAAACTATGGCTACACCTTC
NA	NA	TRBV5-1	TRBJ2-3	CASSSGTLSTDTQYF	TGCGCCAGCAGCTCGGGGACTCTAAGCACAGATACGCAGTATTTT
once	NA	TRBV18	TRBJ2-7	CASSPGGYEQYF	TGTGCCAGCTCACCAGGCGGCTACGAGCAGTACTTC
NA	TRBD1	TRBV7-2	TRBJ1-1	CASSFAGGWSTEAFF	TGTGCCAGCAGCTTCGCAGGGGGCTGGAGCACTGAAGCTTTCTTT
few	TRBD1	TRBV3-1/TRBV3-2	TRBJ1-1	CASSPGQGEAFF	TGTGCCAGCAGCCCGGGACAGGGTGAAGCTTTCTTT
once	NA	TRBV9	TRBJ1-2	CASSVQTGNGYTF	TGTGCCAGCAGCGTCCAAACAGGGAATGGCTACACCTTC
once	NA	TRBV6-5	TRBJ1-5	CASSYPGEFNQPQHF	TGTGCCAGCAGTTACCCAGGGGAGTTCAATCAGCCCCAGCATTTT
NA	TRBD2	TRBV6-5	TRBJ2-2	CASSPTSGNTGELFF	TGTGCCAGCAGCCCGACTAGCGGGAACACCGGGGAGCTGTTTTTT
once	TRBD1	TRBV11-2	TRBJ2-7	CASSLRTGLSYEQYF	TGTGCCAGCAGCCTCCGGACAGGTTTGTCCTACGAGCAGTACTTC
NA	TRBD1	TRBV5-1	TRBJ1-6	CASSPGTASLASLHF	TGCGCCAGCAGCCCCGGGACAGCTTCTCTGGCGTCCCTCCACTTT
NA	NA	TRBV5-1	TRBJ2-1	CASSPLLRDSSYNEQFF	TGCGCCAGCAGCCCACTGCTTAGAGACAGCTCCTACAATGAGCAGTTCTTC
NA	NA	TRBV5-1	TRBJ2-1	CASSLASSSYNEQFF	TGCGCCAGCAGCTTGGCATCCAGCTCCTACAATGAGCAGTTCTTC
many	NA	TRBV4-1	TRBJ1-2	CASSLGGTSYGYTF	TGCGCCAGCAGCCTCGGGGGGACAAGCTATGGCTACACCTTC
NA	NA	TRBV11-3	TRBJ2-5	CASSAGQNQETQYF	TGTGCCAGCAGCGCGGGACAGAACCAAGAGACCCAGTACTTC
NA	NA	TRBV19	TRBJ2-7	CATRDTHSSYEQYF	TGTGCCACGAGGGACACGCATAGCTCCTACGAGCAGTACTTC
once	NA	TRBV7-9	TRBJ1-5	CASSLDLAGQPQHF	TGTGCCAGCAGCTTAGACCTAGCGGGTCAGCCCCAGCATTTT
once	NA	TRBV7-2	TRBJ2-2	CASSTARGNTGELFF	TGTGCCAGCAGCACCGCTAGGGGGAACACCGGGGAGCTGTTTTTT
NA	NA	TRBV18	TRBJ2-1	CASSPQQGQFF	TGTGCCAGCTCACCACAACAGGGGCAGTTCTTC
once	TRBD2	TRBV7-3	TRBJ2-1	CASSPRLAGALFF	TGTGCCAGCAGCCCCCGACTAGCGGGAGCCCTGTTCTTC
NA	NA	TRBV6-5	TRBJ1-1	CASSYSGGARAAFF	TGTGCCAGCAGTTACTCGGGGGGGGCTCGGGCAGCTTTCTTT
NA	NA	TRBV6-5	TRBJ2-7	CASSLGGEQYF	TGTGCCAGCAGCTTAGGGGGCGAGCAGTACTTC
NA	TRBD1	TRBV27	TRBJ2-6	CASSPGTGLSGANVLTF	TGTGCCAGCTCACCGGGGACAGGACTCTCTGGGGCCAACGTCCTGACTTTC